This T cell receptor (beta chain) was profiled in a study of shared clonotypes between healthy human individuals. Study details: Donor ages ranged 18 to 49 years: a couple of women, a few men. Study observations and caveats: What rarefaction showed was incomplete sorted-subset sequencing despite large depth. Across subsets, estimated richness was generally greater for naive than for memory populations. Clonotype sharing among donors likely depends on sequencing depth.

Using immunoSEQ multiplex PCR, the repertoire was profiled, and TCRdb retains in-frame clones only, with some absent. The sample contains hundreds of thousands of clones, roughly 98% of which appear only once. About this clone: Its antigen remains unknown.

In the naive CD8 group, cells lacked CD45RO and were positively selected for CCR7, so terminally differentiated effector memory CD45RA+ cells were left out. In germline, CDR1 is SGHVS, CDR2 FNYEAQ. This CDR3 contains 12 residues. The J segment lost 10 bases and the V segment lost 2 bases, leaving 2 bases of the junction unmatched. The V and J genes are TRBV7-6 and TRBJ2-1; TRBD1 matches 7 bases. The clonotype originates from a man under 40 in good health. Sequencing was done on a sample of naive CD8+ T cells sorted from blood. The CDR3 protein is CASSLRDREQFF. As DNA, the CDR3 is TGTGCCAGCAGCTTACGGGACAGAGAGCAGTTCTTC.